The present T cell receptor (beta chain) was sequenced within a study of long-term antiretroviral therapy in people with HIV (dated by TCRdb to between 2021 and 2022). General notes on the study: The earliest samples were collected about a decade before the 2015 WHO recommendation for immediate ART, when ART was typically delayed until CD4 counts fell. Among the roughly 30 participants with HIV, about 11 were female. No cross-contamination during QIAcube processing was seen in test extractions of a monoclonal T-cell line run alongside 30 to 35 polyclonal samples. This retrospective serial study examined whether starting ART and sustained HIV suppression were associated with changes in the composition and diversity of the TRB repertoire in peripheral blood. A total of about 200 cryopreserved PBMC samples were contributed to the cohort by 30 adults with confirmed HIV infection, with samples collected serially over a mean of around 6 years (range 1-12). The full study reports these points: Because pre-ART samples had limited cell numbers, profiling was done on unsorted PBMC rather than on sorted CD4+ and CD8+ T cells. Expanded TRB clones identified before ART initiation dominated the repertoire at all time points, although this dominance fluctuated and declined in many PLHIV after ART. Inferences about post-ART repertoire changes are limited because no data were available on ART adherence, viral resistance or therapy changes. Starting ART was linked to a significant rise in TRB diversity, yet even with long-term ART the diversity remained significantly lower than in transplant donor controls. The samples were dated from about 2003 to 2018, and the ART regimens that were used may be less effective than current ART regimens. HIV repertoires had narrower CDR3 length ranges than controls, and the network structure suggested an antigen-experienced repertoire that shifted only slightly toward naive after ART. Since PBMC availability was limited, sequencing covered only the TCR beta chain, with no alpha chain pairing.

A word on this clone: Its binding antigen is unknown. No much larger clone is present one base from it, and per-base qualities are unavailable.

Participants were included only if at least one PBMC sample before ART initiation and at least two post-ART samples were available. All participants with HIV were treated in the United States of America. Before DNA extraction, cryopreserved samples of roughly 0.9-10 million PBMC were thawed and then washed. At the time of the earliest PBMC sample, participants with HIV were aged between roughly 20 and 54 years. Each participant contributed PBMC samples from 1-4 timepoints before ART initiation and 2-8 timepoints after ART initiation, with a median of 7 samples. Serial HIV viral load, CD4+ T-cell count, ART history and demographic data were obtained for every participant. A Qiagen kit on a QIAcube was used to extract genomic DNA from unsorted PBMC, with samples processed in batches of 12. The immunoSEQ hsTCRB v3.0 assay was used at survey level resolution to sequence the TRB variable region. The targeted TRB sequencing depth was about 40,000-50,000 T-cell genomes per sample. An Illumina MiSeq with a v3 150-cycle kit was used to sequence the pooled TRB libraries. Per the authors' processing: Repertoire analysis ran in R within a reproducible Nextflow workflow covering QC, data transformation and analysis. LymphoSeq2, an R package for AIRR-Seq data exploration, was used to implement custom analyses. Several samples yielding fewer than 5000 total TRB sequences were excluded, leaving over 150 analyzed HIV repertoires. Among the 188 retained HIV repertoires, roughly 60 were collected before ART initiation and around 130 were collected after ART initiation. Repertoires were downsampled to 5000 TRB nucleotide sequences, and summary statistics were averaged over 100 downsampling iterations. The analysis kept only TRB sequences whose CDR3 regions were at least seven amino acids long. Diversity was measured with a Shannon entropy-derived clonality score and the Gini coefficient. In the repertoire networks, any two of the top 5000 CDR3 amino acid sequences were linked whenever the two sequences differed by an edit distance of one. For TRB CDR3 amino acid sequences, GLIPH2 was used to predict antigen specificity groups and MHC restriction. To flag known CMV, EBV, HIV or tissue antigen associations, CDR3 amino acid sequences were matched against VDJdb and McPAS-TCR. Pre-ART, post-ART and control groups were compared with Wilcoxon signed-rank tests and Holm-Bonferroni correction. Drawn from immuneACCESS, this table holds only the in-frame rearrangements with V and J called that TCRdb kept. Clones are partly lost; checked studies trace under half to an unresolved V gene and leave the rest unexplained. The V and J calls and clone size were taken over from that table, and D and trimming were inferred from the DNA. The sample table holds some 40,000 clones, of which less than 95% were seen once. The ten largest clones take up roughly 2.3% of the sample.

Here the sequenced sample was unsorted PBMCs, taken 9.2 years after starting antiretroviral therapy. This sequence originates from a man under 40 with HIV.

The CDR3 has the sequence CASSLESSGNTIYF. The DNA sequence is TGTGCCAGCAGCTTGGAGAGCTCTGGAAACACCATATATTTT. Recombination linked TRBV7-6 to TRBJ1-3; the D gene identity is not certain. Its CDR3 holds 14 amino acids, cysteine through phenylalanine. The only DNA kept is the CDR3, 42 bases in frame from the first base. V lost 3 bases and J lost 0 bases; the stretch between them is 6 bases long. CDR1 SGHVS and CDR2 FNYEAQ are derived from the germline V gene.